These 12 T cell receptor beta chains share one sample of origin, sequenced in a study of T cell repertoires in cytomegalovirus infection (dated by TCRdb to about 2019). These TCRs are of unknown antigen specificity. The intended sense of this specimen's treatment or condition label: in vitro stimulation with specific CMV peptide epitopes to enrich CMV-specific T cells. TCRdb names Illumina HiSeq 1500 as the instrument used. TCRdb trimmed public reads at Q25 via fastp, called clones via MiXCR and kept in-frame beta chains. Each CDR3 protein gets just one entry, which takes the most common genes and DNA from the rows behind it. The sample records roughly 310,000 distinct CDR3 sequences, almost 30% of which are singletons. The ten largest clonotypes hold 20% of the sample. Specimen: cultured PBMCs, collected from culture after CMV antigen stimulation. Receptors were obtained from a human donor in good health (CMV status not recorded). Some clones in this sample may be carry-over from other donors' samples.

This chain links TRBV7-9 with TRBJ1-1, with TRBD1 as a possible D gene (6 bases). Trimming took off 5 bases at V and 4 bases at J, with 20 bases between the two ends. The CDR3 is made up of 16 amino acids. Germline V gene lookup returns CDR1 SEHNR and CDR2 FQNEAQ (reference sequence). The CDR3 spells CASSPSGGGLGTEAFF. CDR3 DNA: TGTGCCAGCAGCCCCTCGGGGGGGGGGCTGGGCACTGAAGCTTTCTTT.

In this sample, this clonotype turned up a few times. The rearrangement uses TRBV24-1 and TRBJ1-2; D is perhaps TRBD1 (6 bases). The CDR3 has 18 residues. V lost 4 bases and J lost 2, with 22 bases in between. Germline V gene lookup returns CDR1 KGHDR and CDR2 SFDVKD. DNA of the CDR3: TGTGCCACCAGTGACCCCGCCAAGACAGGTCAGGCGAACTATGGCTACACCTTC. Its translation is CATSDPAKTGQANYGYTF.

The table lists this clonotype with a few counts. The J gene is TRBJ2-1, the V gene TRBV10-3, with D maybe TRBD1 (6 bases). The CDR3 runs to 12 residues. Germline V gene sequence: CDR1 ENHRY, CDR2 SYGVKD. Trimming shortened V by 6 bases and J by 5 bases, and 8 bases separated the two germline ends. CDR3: CAIRNRDNEQFF. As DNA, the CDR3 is TGTGCCATCAGAAACAGGGACAATGAGCAGTTCTTC.

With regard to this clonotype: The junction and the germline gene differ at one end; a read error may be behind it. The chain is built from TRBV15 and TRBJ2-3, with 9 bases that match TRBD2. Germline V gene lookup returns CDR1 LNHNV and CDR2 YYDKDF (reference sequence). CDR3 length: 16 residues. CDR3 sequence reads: CATSRAGRGGTDTQYF. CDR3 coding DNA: TGCGCCACCAGCAGAGCGGGGCGGGGGGGGACAGATACGCAGTATTTT.

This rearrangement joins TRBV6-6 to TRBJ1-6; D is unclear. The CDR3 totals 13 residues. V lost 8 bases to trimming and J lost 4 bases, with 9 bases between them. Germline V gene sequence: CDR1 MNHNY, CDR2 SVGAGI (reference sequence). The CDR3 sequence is CASANGYNSPLHF. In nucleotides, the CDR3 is TGTGCCAGCGCAAATGGTTATAATTCACCCCTCCACTTT.

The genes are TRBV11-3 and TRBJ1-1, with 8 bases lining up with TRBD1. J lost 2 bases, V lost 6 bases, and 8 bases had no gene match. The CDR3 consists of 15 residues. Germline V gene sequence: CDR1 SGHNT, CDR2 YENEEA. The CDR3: CASRRTGTGNTEAFF. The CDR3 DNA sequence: TGTGCCAGCAGACGAACCGGGACAGGAAACACTGAAGCTTTCTTT.

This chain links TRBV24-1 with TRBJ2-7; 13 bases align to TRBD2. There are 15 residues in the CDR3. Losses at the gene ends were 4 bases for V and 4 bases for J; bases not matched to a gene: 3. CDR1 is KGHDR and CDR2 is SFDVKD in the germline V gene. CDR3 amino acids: CATSELAGGPYEQYF. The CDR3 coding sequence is TGTGCCACCAGTGAACTAGCGGGGGGGCCGTACGAGCAGTACTTC.

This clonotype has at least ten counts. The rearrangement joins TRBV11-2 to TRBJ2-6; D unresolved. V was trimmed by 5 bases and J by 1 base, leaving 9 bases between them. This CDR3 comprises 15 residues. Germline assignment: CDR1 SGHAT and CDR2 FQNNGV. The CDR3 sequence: CASSPRRSGANVLTF. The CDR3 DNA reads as TGTGCCAGCAGCCCTCGACGGTCTGGGGCCAACGTCCTGACTTTC.

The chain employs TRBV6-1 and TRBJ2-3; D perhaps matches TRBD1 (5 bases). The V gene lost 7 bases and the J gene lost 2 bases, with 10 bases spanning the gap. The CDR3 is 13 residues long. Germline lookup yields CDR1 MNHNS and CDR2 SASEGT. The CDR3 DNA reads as TGTGCCAGCATAACAGGCTTCACAGATACGCAGTATTTT. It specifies CASITGFTDTQYF.

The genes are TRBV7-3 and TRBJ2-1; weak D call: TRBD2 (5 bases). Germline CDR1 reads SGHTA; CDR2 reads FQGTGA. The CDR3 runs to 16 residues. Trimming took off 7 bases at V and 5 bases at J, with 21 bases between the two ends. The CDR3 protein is CASNNARPGSNNEQFF. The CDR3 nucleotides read TGTGCCAGCAACAATGCACGTCCGGGATCAAACAATGAGCAGTTCTTC.

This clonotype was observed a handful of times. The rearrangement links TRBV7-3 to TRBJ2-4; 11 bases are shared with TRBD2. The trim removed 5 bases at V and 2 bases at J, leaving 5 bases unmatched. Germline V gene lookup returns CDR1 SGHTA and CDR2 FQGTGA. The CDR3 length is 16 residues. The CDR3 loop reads CASSDGLAGSKNIQYF. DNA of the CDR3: TGTGCCAGCAGCGACGGACTAGCGGGTTCCAAAAACATTCAGTACTTC. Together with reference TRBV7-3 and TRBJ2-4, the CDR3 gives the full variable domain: GAGVSQTPSNKVTEKGKYVELRCDPISGHTALYWYRQSLGQGPEFLIYFQGTGAADDSGLPNDRFFAVRPEGSVSTLKIQRTERGDSAVYLCASSDGLAGSKNIQYFGAGTRLSVL.

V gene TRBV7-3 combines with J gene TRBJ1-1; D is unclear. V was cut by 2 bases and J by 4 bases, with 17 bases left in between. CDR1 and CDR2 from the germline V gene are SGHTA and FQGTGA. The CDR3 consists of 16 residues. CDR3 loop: CASSLDGVWRPTEAFF. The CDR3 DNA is TGTGCCAGCAGCTTAGATGGGGTTTGGCGCCCCACTGAAGCTTTCTTT.